Each of the 18 T cell receptor beta chains below was sequenced from the same sample in a study of immune cell composition in non-small cell lung cancer. Generated by immunoSEQ multiplex PCR, the TCRdb table keeps only in-frame clones and is missing some. The repertoire includes more than 1,500 clones, 70% of them detected once, and 15% to 20% sits in the top ten. The normal lung sample lay at least 3 cm, and maximally far, from the tumour. Input material: non-adjacent lung tissue. These receptors were obtained from a human donor with non-small cell lung cancer.

This rearrangement joins TRBV11-2 to TRBJ2-3, with D perhaps TRBD2 (5 bases). Deletions cut 8 bases from V and 4 bases from J, with 10 bases between. From germline, CDR1 is SGHAT and CDR2 FQNNGV. The CDR3 totals 12 residues. The chain's CDR3 is CASLVRADTQYF. CDR3 nucleotides: TGTGCCAGCCTGGTGAGGGCAGATACGCAGTATTTT. The entire variable domain, with the rest obtained from reference TRBV11-2 and TRBJ2-3, is as follows: EAGVAQSPRYKIIEKRQSVAFWCNPISGHATLYWYQQILGQGPKLLIQFQNNGVVDDSQLPKDRFSAERLKGVDSTLKIQPAKLEDSAVYLCASLVRADTQYFGPGTRLTVL.

The DNA for the CDR3 is TGTGCCAGCAGCTTATCGGAGGGTAGCGGGGTGGCCTACAATGAGCAGTTCTTC. It codes for CASSLSEGSGVAYNEQFF. V usage is TRBV7-8 and J usage is TRBJ2-1; 8 nucleotides align to TRBD2. The ends lost 2 bases at V and 2 bases at J; junction bases unmatched: 11. Looked up from germline, CDR1 is SGHVS and CDR2 is FQNEAQ. This CDR3 contains 18 residues.

V gene TRBV7-2 combines with J gene TRBJ2-6; 10 bases line up with TRBD1. CDR3 length: 18 residues. The germline CDR1 and CDR2 sequences are SGHTA and FQGNSA. The J segment lost 2 bases and the V segment lost 4 bases, leaving 8 bases of the junction unmatched. CDR3 nucleotides: TGTGCCAGCAGCTCGACCGGGACAGGGGCCGCTGGGGCCAACGTCCTGACTTTC. This translates into CASSSTGTGAAGANVLTF.

This rearrangement joins TRBV19 to TRBJ1-6; TRBD1 matches at 8 bases. Losses at the gene ends were 0 bases for V and 7 bases for J; bases not matched to a gene: 5. The CDR3 has 16 amino acids. Per germline, CDR1 LNHDA and CDR2 SQIVND (reference sequence). CDR3 nucleotide sequence: TGTGCCAGTAGTATAGATGGGACAGGTCGGAATTCACCCCTCCACTTT. It encodes CASSIDGTGRNSPLHF.

The chain joins TRBV6-5 to TRBJ2-7; 9 bases line up with TRBD1. The CDR3 totals 15 residues. Losses at the gene ends were 4 bases for V and 3 bases for J; bases not matched to a gene: 7. Germline V gives CDR1 MNHEY, CDR2 SVGAGI. Here the CDR3 reads CASSSRDRGIYEQYF. In nucleotides, the CDR3 is TGTGCCAGCAGTTCAAGAGACAGGGGGATCTACGAGCAGTACTTC.

The CDR3 DNA reads TGTGCCAGCAGCTCAAGCGGGGAAAGCTCTGGGGCCAACGTCCTGACTTTC. It codes for CASSSSGESSGANVLTF. J is TRBJ2-6 and V is TRBV7-9, with 7 bases fitting TRBD2. Germline values: CDR1 SEHNR, CDR2 FQNEAQ (reference sequence). The CDR3 totals 17 residues. V was pared by 4 bases and J by 0 bases, with 6 bases of the junction left unmatched.

The rearrangement joins TRBV19 to TRBJ1-2, with D perhaps matching TRBD1 (6 bases). The germline V gene encodes CDR1 LNHDA and CDR2 SQIVND (reference sequence). The CDR3 covers 15 residues. The V end lost 3 bases, the J end lost 6 bases, and 17 bases lay between the germline ends. The CDR3 coding sequence is TGTGCCAGTAGTATGCGCAGGGGCGGATCGGATGGCTACACCTTC. Amino acids: CASSMRRGGSDGYTF.

The chain joins TRBV4-1 to TRBJ2-2; 11 bases fit TRBD2. CDR3 length equals 18 residues. Unmatched junction bases numbered 7, after V lost 1 base and J lost 3 bases. CDR1 is MGHRA and CDR2 is YSYEKL in the germline V gene. CDR3 bases: TGCGCCAGCAGCCAAGTCCTCGGGACTAGCGGATACACCGGGGAGCTGTTTTTT. This codes for CASSQVLGTSGYTGELFF.

The CDR3 sequence: CSVDMGIGSGYTF. The CDR3 nucleotides are TGCAGCGTTGATATGGGGATTGGGAGCGGCTACACCTTC. The rearrangement uses TRBV29-1 and TRBJ1-2; no reliable D call. Germline V lookup: CDR1 SQVTM, CDR2 ANQGSEA. V was cut by 3 bases and J by 8 bases, with 16 bases left in between. There are 13 residues in the CDR3.

In nucleotides, the CDR3 is TGTGCCAGCAGTTATCAGTGGTGGTACGAGCAGTACTTC. The encoded protein is CASSYQWWYEQYF. The chain recombines TRBV27 with TRBJ2-7; D is ambiguous. The CDR3 is made up of 13 amino acids. V shed 4 bases and J shed 4 bases, with 11 bases lying between them. In germline, CDR1 is MNHEY, CDR2 SMNVEV (reference sequence).

This chain joins TRBV21-1 and TRBJ2-7; TRBD2 reflects the table's D call only, with no check against the DNA. TRBV21-1 is recorded as a pseudogene. This CDR3 region has 19 residues. CDR3 amino acids: CASSIPGGGPNGVSYEQYF. Written as DNA, the CDR3 is TGTGCCAGCAGCATCCCCGGGGGGGGCCCAAATGGGGTCTCCTACGAGCAGTACTTC.

The V and J genes are TRBV7-2 and TRBJ2-7; 8 bases map to TRBD2. The germline CDR1 and CDR2 sequences are SGHTA and FQGNSA. Trimming removed 4 bases from V and 4 bases from J; junction bases left unmatched: 9. The length of the CDR3 is 15 residues. DNA of the CDR3: TGTGCCAGCAGCTCAATGAGGACTAGCTGGTACGAGCAGTACTTC. Protein product: CASSSMRTSWYEQYF.

This clone came up once. The rearrangement joins TRBV18 to TRBJ1-2; 8 bases fit TRBD1. The trim removed 4 bases at V and 7 bases at J, leaving 5 bases unmatched. Germline loops: CDR1 KGHSH, CDR2 LQKENI. The CDR3 loop spans 13 amino acids. The CDR3 here is CASSQPDRAGYTF. CDR3 coding DNA: TGTGCCAGCTCACAGCCGGACAGGGCTGGCTACACCTTC.

The rearrangement uses TRBV12-5 and TRBJ2-7, with D possibly matching TRBD1 (6 bases). Germline assignment: CDR1 LGHNT and CDR2 FRNRAP. The length of the CDR3 is 14 residues. Trimming cost V 7 bases and J 0 bases, with 13 bases left between them. CDR3 nucleotide sequence: TGTGCTAGTGCCCTGGACAGCCCCTCCTACGAGCAGTACTTC. As protein: CASALDSPSYEQYF.

About this clone: Relative to the germline gene, one junction end is altered; a read error may explain this. The chain links TRBV10-3 to TRBJ2-7; 11 bases fit TRBD1. Germline V lookup: CDR1 ENHRY, CDR2 SYGVKD. The CDR3 runs 16 residues. The CDR3 DNA reads TGTGCCAGCAGTTCCCTCTTCGGACAGGGGGCACGAGAGCAGTACTTC. It yields the protein CASSSLFGQGAREQYF.

This clone has a single count. The rearrangement uses TRBV29-1 and TRBJ2-6; a weak D match, TRBD2 (6 bases). CDR1 and CDR2 (germline): SQVTM, ANQGSEA. The CDR3 contains 14 residues. V was shortened by 6 bases and J by 0 bases, with 9 bases between the two germline ends. CDR3 region: CSVSGASGANVLTF. CDR3 DNA sequence: TGCAGCGTCTCGGGAGCCTCTGGGGCCAACGTCCTGACTTTC.

The V call is TRBV7-9, the J call TRBJ2-5, with 13 bases lining up with TRBD2. From germline, CDR1 is SEHNR and CDR2 FQNEAQ (reference sequence). The CDR3 has 16 residues. Trimming cost V 5 bases and J 5 bases; bases outside gene matches: 8. The CDR3 DNA sequence: TGTGCCAGCAGCCCCGGACTAGCGGGGGTGCGGGAGACCCAGTACTTC. Residues: CASSPGLAGVRETQYF.

The genes are TRBV6-5 and TRBJ2-7; 9 nucleotides agree with TRBD2. Germline V lookup: CDR1 MNHEY, CDR2 SVGAGI. The CDR3 consists of 15 residues. J lost 3 bases, V lost 6 bases, and 9 bases had no gene match. CDR3 nucleotide sequence: TGTGCCAGCAGGTCGGAAACTAGCGGGTTCTACGAGCAGTACTTC. The encoded protein is CASRSETSGFYEQYF.